Included here is one T cell receptor (beta chain) sequence, with context. Its antigen is unidentified. During the collection period, no donor immune events like infections were recorded. V lost 1 base to trimming and J lost 9 bases, with 14 bases between them. Germline-derived CDR1 and CDR2 are SGHRS and YFSETQ. This CDR3 region has 13 residues. Produced via immunoSEQ multiplex PCR; TCRdb's table is partial and in-frame only. Of over 100,000 clones in the sample, approximately 90% were seen once. The entry originates in a study of identifying expanded T cells in peripheral blood. Whole-study results and caveats: Technical replicates showed about 1.2 changed clones; about two weeks around 15; four weeks 19. Clone count variance between approximately two-week samples rose with total template count.

Sequenced material: blood. The receptor comes from a person aged 18 to 75 in good health. The chain combines TRBV5-1 with TRBJ2-7; D gene uncertain. This CDR3 reads CASSLTPSKGQYF. The CDR3 DNA follows: TGCGCCAGCAGCTTGACGCCCTCTAAAGGGCAGTACTTC. Full variable domain (remainder filled in from reference TRBV5-1 and TRBJ2-7): KAGVTQTPRYLIKTRGQQVTLSCSPISGHRSVSWYQQTPGQGLQFLFEYFSETQRNKGNFPGRFSGRQFSNSRSEMNVSTLELGDSALYLCASSLTPSKGQYFGPGTRLTVT.